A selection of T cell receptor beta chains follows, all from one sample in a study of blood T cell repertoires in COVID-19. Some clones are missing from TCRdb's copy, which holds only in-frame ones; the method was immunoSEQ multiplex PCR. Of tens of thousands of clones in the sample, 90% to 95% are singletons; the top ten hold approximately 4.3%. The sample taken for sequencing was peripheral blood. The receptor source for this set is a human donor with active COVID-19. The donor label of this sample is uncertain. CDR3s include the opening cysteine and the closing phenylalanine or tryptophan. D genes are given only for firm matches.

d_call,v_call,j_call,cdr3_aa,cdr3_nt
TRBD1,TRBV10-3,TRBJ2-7,CAIRGTGDYEQYF,TGTGCCATCAGGGGGACAGGCGACTACGAGCAGTACTTC
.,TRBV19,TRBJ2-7,CAVGGYEQYF,TGTGCCGTAGGGGGCTACGAGCAGTACTTC
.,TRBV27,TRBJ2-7,CASSSTGLSSSYEQYF,TGTGCCAGCAGTTCTACCGGACTTTCTAGCTCCTACGAGCAGTACTTC
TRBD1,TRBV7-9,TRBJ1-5,CASSVDRDNQPQHF,TGTGCCAGCAGCGTCGACAGGGACAATCAGCCCCAGCATTTT
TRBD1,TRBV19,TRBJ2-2,CASSRTGLNTGELFF,TGTGCCAGTAGTAGGACAGGGCTGAACACCGGGGAGCTGTTTTTT
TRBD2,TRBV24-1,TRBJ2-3,CATSDLLAGGDTQYF,TGTGCCACCAGTGATCTTCTAGCGGGGGGGGATACGCAGTATTTT
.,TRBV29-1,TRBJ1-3,CSVQEVGNTIYF,TGCAGCGTCCAGGAGGTTGGAAACACCATATATTTT
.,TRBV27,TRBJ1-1,CASSLFGPGVSEAFF,TGTGCCAGCAGTTTATTCGGCCCCGGGGTGAGTGAAGCTTTCTTT
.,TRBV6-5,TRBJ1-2,CASRGRGYGYTF,TGTGCCAGCAGGGGTAGGGGCTATGGCTACACCTTC
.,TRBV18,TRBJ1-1,CASSPNQGTEAFF,TGTGCCAGCTCACCAAACCAGGGCACTGAAGCTTTCTTT
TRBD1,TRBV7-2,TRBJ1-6,CASSLEGQGNSPLHF,TGTGCCAGCAGCTTAGAAGGACAGGGGAATTCACCCCTCCACTTT